Below are 3 T cell receptor beta chains sequenced from a single sample in a study of early T cells in non-severe SARS-CoV-2 infection. TCRdb reprocessed the 5' RACE reads with MiXCR, giving one entry per CDR3 protein. The sample carries tens of thousands of distinct CDR3 sequences, 12% recorded once. Material: whole blood. The receptor set was obtained from an adult who was a healthcare worker with PCR-confirmed SARS-CoV-2 infection or an uninfected control (not recorded which).

This clonotype was picked up a small number of times. The V and J genes are TRBV19 and TRBJ2-6; D unresolved. CDR3 length equals 15 residues. Trimming stripped 3 bases from V and 1 base from J, with 7 bases between. In germline, CDR1 is LNHDA, CDR2 SQIVND (reference sequence). This CDR3 reads CASSIRQSGANVLTF. CDR3 DNA sequence: TGTGCCAGTAGTATCAGGCAATCTGGGGCCAACGTCCTGACTTTC.

The rearrangement links TRBV5-5 to TRBJ2-6; D uncertain. Germline lookup yields CDR1 SGHKS and CDR2 YYEKEE (reference sequence). The CDR3 contains 15 residues. V lost 4 bases and J lost 0, with 8 bases in between. CDR3 residues: CASSTLHSGANVLTF. CDR3 bases: TGTGCCAGCAGCACACTCCACTCTGGGGCCAACGTCCTGACTTTC.

V and J are TRBV11-2 and TRBJ2-5, with 8 positions matching TRBD2. The CDR3 has 16 residues. Germline values: CDR1 SGHAT, CDR2 FQNNGV. The V segment lost 1 base and the J segment 3 bases; nucleotides outside the gene matches: 7. CDR3 sequence reads: CASSLGSGGSKETQYF. Written as DNA, the CDR3 is TGTGCCAGCAGCTTAGGGTCGGGAGGGAGCAAAGAGACCCAGTACTTC.